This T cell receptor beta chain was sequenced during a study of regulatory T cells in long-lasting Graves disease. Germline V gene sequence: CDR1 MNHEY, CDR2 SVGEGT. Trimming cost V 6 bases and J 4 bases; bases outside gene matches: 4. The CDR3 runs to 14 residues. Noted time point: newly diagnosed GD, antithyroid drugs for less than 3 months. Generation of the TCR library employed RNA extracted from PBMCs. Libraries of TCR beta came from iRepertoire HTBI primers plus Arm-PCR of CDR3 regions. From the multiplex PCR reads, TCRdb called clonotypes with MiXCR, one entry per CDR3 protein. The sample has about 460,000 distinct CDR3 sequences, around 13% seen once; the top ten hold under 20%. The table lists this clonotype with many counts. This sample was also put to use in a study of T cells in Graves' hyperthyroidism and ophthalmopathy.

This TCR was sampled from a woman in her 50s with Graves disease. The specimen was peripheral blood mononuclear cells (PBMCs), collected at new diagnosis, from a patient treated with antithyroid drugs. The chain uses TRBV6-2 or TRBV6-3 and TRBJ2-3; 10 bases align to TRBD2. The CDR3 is CASSLAGEADTQYF. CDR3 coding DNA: TGTGCCAGCAGCCTAGCGGGGGAGGCAGATACGCAGTATTTT.